Listed here is a single TCR beta chain. The data derive from a study of blood T cell repertoires in COVID-19. Study summary: T cells, B-cell-depleted T cells, or PBMCs provided the cDNA or gDNA that served as material.

Per the original methods: Researchers report that nucleated cell counts were estimated from reference gene primer amplification. This table comes from immunoSEQ multiplex PCR, and its TCRdb copy is limited to in-frame clones, with some not included. Clone size and V and J calls were adopted from that table, with D and trimming inferred from the DNA. This table holds some 64,000 clones, around 80% found once. The CDR3 contains 16 residues. From germline, CDR1 is SGDLS and CDR2 YYNGEE. Trimming shortened V by 3 bases and J by 3 bases, and 18 bases separated the two germline ends. The chain employs TRBV9 and TRBJ1-1; a possible D gene is TRBD1 (5 bases). The sequencing input was peripheral blood. This TCR derives from a man aged 55 to 69 with acute or convalescent COVID-19. The CDR3 sequence is CASSGRRGYSDTEAFF. CDR3 sequence (DNA): TGTGCCAGCAGCGGACGAAGGGGCTATTCGGACACTGAAGCTTTCTTT.